This T cell receptor (beta chain) is from a study of blood T cell repertoires in COVID-19. Turning to the study itself: Sites across the United States, Italy and Spain contributed samples from acute and convalescent COVID-19.

Germline V CDR1 and CDR2: MNHEY, SVGEGT. Between the trimmed V and J ends, which lost 1 base and 5 bases, there was a span of 6 bases. The CDR3 sequence is 13 residues long. Donors in Cohort 3 counted as recovered after two negative PCRs, clearance, or symptom resolution. The repertoire was sequenced with immunoSEQ multiplex PCR; TCRdb's copy has only in-frame clones and lacks some. Of 330,000 or so clones in the sample, around 90% were seen once. Sequenced input: PBMCs or T cells enriched from blood (not recorded which). The origin of this receptor is a woman aged 30 to 39 who had recovered from COVID-19. The chain uses TRBV6-2 or TRBV6-3 and TRBJ1-5; D perhaps matches TRBD1 (5 bases). In nucleotides, the CDR3 is TGTGCCAGCAGTTACTGGGGGGATCAGCCCCAGCATTTT. This encodes CASSYWGDQPQHF.